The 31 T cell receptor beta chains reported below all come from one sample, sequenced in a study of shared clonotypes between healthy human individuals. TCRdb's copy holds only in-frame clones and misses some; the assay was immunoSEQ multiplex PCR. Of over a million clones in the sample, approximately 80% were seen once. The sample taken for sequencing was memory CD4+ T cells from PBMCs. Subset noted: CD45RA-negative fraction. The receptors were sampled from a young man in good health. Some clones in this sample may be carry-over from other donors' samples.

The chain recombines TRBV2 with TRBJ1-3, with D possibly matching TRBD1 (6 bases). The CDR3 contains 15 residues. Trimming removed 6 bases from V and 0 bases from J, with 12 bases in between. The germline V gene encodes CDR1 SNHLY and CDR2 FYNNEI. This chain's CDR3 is CASRSATGSGNTIYF. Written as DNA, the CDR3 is TGTGCCAGCAGGTCAGCGACAGGCTCTGGAAACACCATATATTTT.

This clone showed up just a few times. CDR3 sequence: CASRYEGGATINEQFF. In DNA, the CDR3 is TGTGCCAGCAGGTACGAAGGGGGTGCCACAATCAATGAGCAGTTCTTC. V usage is TRBV4-2 and J usage is TRBJ2-1; a possible D gene is TRBD1 (6 bases). Trimming left V 6 bases short and J 6 bases short, with 21 bases between. CDR3 length: 16 amino acids. Germline assignment: CDR1 LGHNA and CDR2 YNFKEQ.

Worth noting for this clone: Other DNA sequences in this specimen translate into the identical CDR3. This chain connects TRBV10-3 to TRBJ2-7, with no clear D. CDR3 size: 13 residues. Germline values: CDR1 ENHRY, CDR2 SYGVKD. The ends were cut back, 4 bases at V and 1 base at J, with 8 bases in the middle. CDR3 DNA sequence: TGTGCCATCAGTGTTGGACCATCCTACGAGCAGTACTTC. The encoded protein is CAISVGPSYEQYF.

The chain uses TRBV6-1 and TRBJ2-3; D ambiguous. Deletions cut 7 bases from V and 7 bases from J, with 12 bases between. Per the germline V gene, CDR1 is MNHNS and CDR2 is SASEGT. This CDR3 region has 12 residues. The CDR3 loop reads CASTIVGNTQYF. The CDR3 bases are TGTGCCAGCACGATAGTGGGGAATACGCAGTATTTT.

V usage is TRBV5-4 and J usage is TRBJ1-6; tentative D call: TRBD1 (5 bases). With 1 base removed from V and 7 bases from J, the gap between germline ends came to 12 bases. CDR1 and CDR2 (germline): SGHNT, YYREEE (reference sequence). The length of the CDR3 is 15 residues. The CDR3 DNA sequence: TGTGCCAGCAGCTTGTTGGGGACGGGAAATTCACCCCTCCACTTT. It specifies CASSLLGTGNSPLHF.

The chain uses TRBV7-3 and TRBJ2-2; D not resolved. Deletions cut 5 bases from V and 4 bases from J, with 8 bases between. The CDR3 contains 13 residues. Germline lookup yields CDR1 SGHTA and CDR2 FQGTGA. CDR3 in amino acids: CASSPKATGELFF. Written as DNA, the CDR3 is TGTGCCAGCAGCCCGAAAGCCACCGGGGAGCTGTTTTTT.

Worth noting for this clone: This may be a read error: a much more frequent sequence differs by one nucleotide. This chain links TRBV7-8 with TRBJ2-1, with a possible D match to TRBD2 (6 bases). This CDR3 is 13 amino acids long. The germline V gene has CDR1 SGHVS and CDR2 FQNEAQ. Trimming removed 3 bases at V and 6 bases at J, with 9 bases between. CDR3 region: CASSFLGGNEQFF. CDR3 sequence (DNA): TGTGCCAGCAGCTTTTTGGGGGGCAATGAGCAGTTCTTC. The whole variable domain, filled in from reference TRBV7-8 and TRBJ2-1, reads GAGVSQSPRYKVAKRGQDVALRCDPISGHVSLFWYQQALGQGPEFLTYFQNEAQLDKSGLPSDRFFAERPEGSVSTLKIQRTQQEDSAVYLCASSFLGGNEQFFGPGTRLTVL.

CDR3 bases: TGTGCCAGCAGTGAAAGGCCAGGGCTGAGTTCTGGGGCCAACGTCCTGACTTTC. Translated: CASSERPGLSSGANVLTF. This chain joins TRBV6-1 and TRBJ2-6; D is perhaps TRBD1 (5 bases). Per germline, CDR1 MNHNS and CDR2 SASEGT. Trimming took off 2 bases at V and 1 base at J, with 15 bases between the two ends. The CDR3 sequence is 18 residues long.

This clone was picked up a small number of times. This chain's CDR3 is CASSVEPVNTEAFF. The CDR3 coding sequence is TGTGCCAGCAGTGTGGAGCCCGTGAACACTGAAGCTTTCTTT. The chain recombines TRBV2 with TRBJ1-1; D unresolved. Per germline, CDR1 SNHLY and CDR2 FYNNEI. The CDR3 has 14 residues. V lost 4 bases, J lost 0 bases, and 9 bases lay in between.

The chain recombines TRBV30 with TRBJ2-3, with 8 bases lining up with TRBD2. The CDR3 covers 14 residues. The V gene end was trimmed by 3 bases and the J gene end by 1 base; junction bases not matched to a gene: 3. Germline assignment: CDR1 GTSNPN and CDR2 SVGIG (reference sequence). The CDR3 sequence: CAWRGLVRTDTQYF. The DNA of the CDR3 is TGTGCCTGGAGGGGACTAGTTCGCACAGATACGCAGTATTTT.

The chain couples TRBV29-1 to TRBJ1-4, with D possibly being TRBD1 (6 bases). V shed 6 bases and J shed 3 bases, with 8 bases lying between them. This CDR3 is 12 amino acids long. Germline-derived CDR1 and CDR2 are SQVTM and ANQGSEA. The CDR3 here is CSVQGPNEKLFF. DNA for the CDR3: TGCAGCGTACAGGGCCCTAATGAAAAACTGTTTTTT. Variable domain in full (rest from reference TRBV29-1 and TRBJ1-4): SAVISQKPSRDICQRGTSLTIQCQVDSQVTMMFWYRQQPGQSLTLIATANQGSEATYESGFVIDKFPISRPNLTFSTLTVSNMSPEDSSIYLCSVQGPNEKLFFGSGTQLSVL.

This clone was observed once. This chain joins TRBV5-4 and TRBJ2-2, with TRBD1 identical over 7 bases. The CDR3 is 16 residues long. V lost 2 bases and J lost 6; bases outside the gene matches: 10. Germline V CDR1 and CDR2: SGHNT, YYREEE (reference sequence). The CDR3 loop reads CASSFDRVGVAGELFF. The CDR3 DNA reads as TGTGCCAGCAGCTTCGACAGGGTGGGTGTAGCCGGGGAGCTGTTTTTT.

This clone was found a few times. The DNA of the CDR3 is TGTGCCAGCAGTGAGTACTCTGGAAACACCATATATTTT. It yields the protein CASSEYSGNTIYF. V usage is TRBV2 and J usage is TRBJ1-3, with unresolved D. Trimming left V 3 bases short and J 0 bases short, with 3 bases between. Germline CDR1 is SNHLY and CDR2 is FYNNEI. The CDR3 is 13 residues long.

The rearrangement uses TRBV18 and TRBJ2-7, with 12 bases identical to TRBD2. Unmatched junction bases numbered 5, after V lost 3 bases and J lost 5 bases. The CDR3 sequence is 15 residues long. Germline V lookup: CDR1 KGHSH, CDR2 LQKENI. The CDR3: CASSPLAGGPHEQYF. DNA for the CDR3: TGTGCCAGCTCACCTCTAGCGGGAGGGCCCCACGAGCAGTACTTC.

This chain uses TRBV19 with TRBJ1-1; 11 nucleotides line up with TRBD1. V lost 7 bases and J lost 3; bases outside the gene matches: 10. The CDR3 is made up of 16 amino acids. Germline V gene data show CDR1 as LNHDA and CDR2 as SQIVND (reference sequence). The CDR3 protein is CASIVRDRGRYTEAFF. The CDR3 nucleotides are TGTGCCAGTATCGTTCGGGACAGGGGGAGGTACACTGAAGCTTTCTTT.

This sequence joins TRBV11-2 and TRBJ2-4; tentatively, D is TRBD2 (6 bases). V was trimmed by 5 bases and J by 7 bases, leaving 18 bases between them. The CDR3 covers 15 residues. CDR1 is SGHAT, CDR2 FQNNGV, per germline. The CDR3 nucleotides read TGTGCCAGCAGCCGACTTAGTGGGAGGATTAACATTCAGTACTTC. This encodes CASSRLSGRINIQYF.

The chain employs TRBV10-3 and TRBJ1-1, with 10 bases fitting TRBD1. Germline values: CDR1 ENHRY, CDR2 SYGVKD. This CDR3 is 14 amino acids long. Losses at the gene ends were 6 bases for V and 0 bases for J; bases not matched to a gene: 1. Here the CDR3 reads CAIRGQGMNTEAFF. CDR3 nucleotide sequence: TGTGCCATCAGGGGACAGGGGATGAACACTGAAGCTTTCTTT.

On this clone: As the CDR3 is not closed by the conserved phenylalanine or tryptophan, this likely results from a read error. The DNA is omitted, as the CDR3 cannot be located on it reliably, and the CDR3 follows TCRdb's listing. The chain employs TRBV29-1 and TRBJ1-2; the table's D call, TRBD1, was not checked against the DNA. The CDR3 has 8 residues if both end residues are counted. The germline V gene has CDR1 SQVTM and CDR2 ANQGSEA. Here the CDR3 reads CSVETGKV.

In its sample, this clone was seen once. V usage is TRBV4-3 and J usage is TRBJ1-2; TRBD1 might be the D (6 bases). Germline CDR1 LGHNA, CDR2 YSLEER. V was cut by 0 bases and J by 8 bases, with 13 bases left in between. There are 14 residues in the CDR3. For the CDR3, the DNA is TGCGCCAGCAGCCAAGACAGGGGCTGCTGCGGCTACACCTTC. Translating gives CASSQDRGCCGYTF.

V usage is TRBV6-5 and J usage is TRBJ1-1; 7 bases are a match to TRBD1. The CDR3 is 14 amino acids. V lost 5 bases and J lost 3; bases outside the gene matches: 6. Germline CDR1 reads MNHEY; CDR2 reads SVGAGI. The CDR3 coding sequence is TGTGCCAGCAGTCACAGGGGAGGAGACACTGAAGCTTTCTTT. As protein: CASSHRGGDTEAFF.

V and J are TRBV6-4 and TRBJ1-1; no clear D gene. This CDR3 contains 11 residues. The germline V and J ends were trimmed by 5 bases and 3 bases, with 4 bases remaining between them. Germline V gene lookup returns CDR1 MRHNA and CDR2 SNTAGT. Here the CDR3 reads CASSRHTEAFF. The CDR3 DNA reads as TGTGCCAGCAGTCGACACACTGAAGCTTTCTTT.

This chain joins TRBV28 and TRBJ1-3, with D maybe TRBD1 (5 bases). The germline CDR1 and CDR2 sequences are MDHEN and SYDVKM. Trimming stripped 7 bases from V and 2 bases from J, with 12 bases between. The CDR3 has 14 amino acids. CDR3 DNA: TGTGCCAGCACCATAAGGGGAACTGGAAACACCATATATTTT. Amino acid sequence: CASTIRGTGNTIYF.

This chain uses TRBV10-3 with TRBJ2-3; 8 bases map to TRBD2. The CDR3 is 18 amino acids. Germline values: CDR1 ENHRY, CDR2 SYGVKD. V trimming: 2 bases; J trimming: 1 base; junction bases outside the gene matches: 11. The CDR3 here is CAISEPPGGKVGTDTQYF. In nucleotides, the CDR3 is TGTGCCATCAGTGAGCCCCCGGGAGGGAAGGTCGGCACAGATACGCAGTATTTT.

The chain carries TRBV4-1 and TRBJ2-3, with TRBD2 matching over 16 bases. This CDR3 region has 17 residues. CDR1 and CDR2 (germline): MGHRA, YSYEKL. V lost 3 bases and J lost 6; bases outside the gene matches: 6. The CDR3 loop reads CASSQGGTSGRADTQYF. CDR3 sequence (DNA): TGCGCCAGCAGCCAGGGGGGGACTAGCGGGAGGGCTGATACGCAGTATTTT.

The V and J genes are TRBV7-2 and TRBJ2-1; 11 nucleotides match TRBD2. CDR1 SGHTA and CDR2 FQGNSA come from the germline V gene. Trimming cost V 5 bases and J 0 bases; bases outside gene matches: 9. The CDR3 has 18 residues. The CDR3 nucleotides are TGTGCCAGCAGCACCTCGACTAGCGGGGCTCCCTCCTACAATGAGCAGTTCTTC. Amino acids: CASSTSTSGAPSYNEQFF.

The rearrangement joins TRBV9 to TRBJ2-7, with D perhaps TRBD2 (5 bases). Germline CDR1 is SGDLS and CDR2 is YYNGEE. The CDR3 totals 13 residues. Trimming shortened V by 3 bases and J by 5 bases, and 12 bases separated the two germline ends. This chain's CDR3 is CASSEVLSDEQYF. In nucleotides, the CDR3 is TGTGCCAGCAGCGAGGTTCTTAGCGACGAGCAGTACTTC.

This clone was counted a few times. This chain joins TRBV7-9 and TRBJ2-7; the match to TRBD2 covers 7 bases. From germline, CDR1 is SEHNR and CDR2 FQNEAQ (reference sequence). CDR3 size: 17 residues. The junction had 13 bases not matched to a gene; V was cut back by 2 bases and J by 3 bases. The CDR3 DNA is TGTGCCAGCAGCTTAACGAAGCGGGGTTCCCCCTACTACGAGCAGTACTTC. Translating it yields CASSLTKRGSPYYEQYF.

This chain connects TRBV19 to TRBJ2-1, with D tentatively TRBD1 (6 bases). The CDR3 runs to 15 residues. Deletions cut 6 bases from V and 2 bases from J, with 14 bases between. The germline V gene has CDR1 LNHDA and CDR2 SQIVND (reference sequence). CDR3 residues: CASSPEDRTYNEQFF. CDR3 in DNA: TGTGCCAGTAGCCCCGAGGACAGAACCTACAATGAGCAGTTCTTC.

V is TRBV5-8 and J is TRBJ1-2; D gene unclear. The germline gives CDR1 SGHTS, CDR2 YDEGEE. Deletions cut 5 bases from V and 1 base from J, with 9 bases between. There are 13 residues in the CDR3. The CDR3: CASRDLLNYGYTF. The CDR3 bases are TGTGCCAGCAGAGACCTACTTAACTATGGCTACACCTTC. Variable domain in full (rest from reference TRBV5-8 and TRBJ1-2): EAGVTQSPTHLIKTRGQQATLRCSPISGHTSVYWYQQALGLGLQFLLWYDEGEERNRGNFPPRFSGRQFPNYSSELNVNALELEDSALYLCASRDLLNYGYTFGSGTRLTVV.

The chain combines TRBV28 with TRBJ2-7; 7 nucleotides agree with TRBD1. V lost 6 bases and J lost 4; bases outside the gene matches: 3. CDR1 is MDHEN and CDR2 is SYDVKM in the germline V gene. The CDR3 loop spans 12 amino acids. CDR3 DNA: TGTGCCAGCAGCGGACAGGTATACGAGCAGTACTTC. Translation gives CASSGQVYEQYF.

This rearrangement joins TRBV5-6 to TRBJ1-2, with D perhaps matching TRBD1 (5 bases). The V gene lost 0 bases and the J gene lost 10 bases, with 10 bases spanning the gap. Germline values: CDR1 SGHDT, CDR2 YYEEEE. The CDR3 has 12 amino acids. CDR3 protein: CASSLGGGPYTF. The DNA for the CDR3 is TGTGCCAGCAGCTTGGGGGGCGGGCCCTACACCTTC.